The 27 T cell receptor beta chains reported below all come from one sample, sequenced in a study of CD8 T cells in ankylosing spondylitis (dated 2017 in TCRdb). Library preparation employed 5' RACE. Sequenced using an Illumina HiSeq 2500. TCRdb reran the public reads through fastp at Q25 and MiXCR, keeping productive beta chains. Rows with one shared CDR3 protein collapse into an entry with the most common genes and DNA. The sample records about 160,000 distinct CDR3 sequences, approximately 9% of which are singletons. Around 15% of the sample is in the top ten clones. The material sequenced was blood, either unsorted or a sorted T cell fraction (not recorded which). The receptors originated from a female donor with ankylosing spondylitis or in good health (not recorded which).

The table lists this clonotype with a few counts. The CDR3 region is CASSPGTSSYNEQFF. The CDR3 DNA reads as TGCGCCAGCAGCCCCGGGACTAGCTCCTACAATGAGCAGTTCTTC. The rearrangement uses TRBV4-3 and TRBJ2-1; 8 positions agree with TRBD2. This CDR3 comprises 15 residues. V shed 4 bases, J shed 0 bases, and the junction held 2 bases outside the gene matches. Germline CDR1 reads LGHNA; CDR2 reads YSLEER.

The chain uses TRBV11-2 and TRBJ2-2; a weak D match, TRBD2 (6 bases). Between the trimmed V and J ends, which lost 5 bases and 0 bases, there was a span of 22 bases. CDR1 SGHAT and CDR2 FQNNGV come from the germline V gene. The CDR3 extends over 19 amino acids. The CDR3 loop reads CASSPSWGTELTNTGELFF. Written as DNA, the CDR3 is TGTGCCAGCAGCCCCTCGTGGGGGACTGAACTAACGAACACCGGGGAGCTGTTTTTT. Combining the CDR3 with reference TRBV11-2 and TRBJ2-2 gives the whole variable domain EAGVAQSPRYKIIEKRQSVAFWCNPISGHATLYWYQQILGQGPKLLIQFQNNGVVDDSQLPKDRFSAERLKGVDSTLKIQPAKLEDSAVYLCASSPSWGTELTNTGELFFGEGSRLTVL.

The V gene is TRBV11-3, the J gene TRBJ2-1; D is perhaps TRBD1 or TRBD2 (5 bases each). CDR1 is SGHNT, CDR2 YENEEA, per germline. Trimming stripped 4 bases from V and 2 bases from J, with 12 bases between. The CDR3 has 15 residues. CDR3 DNA: TGTGCCAGCAGCTACCGGGACGGCCCCTACAATGAGCAGTTCTTC. This sequence encodes CASSYRDGPYNEQFF. The full variable domain, with the rest looked up from reference TRBV11-3 and TRBJ2-1, is EAGVVQSPRYKIIEKKQPVAFWCNPISGHNTLYWYLQNLGQGPELLIRYENEEAVDDSQLPKDRFSAERLKGVDSTLKIQPAELGDSAVYLCASSYRDGPYNEQFFGPGTRLTVL.

The rearrangement joins TRBV30 to TRBJ1-2, with D maybe TRBD1 (6 bases). Germline CDR1 is GTSNPN and CDR2 is SVGIG (reference sequence). V lost 3 bases to trimming and J lost 7 bases, with 18 bases between them. The CDR3 has 14 residues. As DNA, the CDR3 is TGTGCCTGGAGGGACTCCCGACGGGGGGCTGGCTACACCTTC. Protein: CAWRDSRRGAGYTF.

This clonotype has at least ten counts. The chain recombines TRBV19 with TRBJ1-1; perhaps TRBD1 as D (5 bases). Germline values: CDR1 LNHDA, CDR2 SQIVND (reference sequence). The CDR3 totals 13 residues. The V end was cut by 5 bases, the J end by 5 bases, with 12 bases between. The CDR3 loop reads CASSWGHETEAFF. CDR3 sequence (DNA): TGTGCCAGTAGTTGGGGCCACGAAACTGAAGCTTTCTTT.

There are a few counts of this clonotype. This rearrangement joins TRBV5-6 to TRBJ2-7; 11 bases fit TRBD1. The CDR3 sequence is 14 residues long. V was pared by 4 bases and J by 6 bases, with 6 bases of the junction left unmatched. CDR1 and CDR2 from the germline V gene are SGHDT and YYEEEE. The CDR3 loop is CASSIGQGASEQYF. The CDR3, as DNA: TGTGCCAGCAGCATAGGACAGGGGGCCTCCGAGCAGTACTTC.

This clonotype was recorded at least ten times. CDR3 region: CASSATFSGSHTGELFF. The CDR3 nucleotides are TGTGCCAGCAGTGCTACCTTTAGCGGGAGCCACACCGGGGAGCTGTTTTTT. The V call is TRBV28, the J call TRBJ2-2; 9 positions agree with TRBD2. There are 17 residues in the CDR3. The ends lost 5 bases at V and 3 bases at J; junction bases unmatched: 10. Per germline, CDR1 MDHEN and CDR2 SYDVKM.

This clonotype was seen repeatedly, ten times or more. V is TRBV6-1 and J is TRBJ2-7, with D perhaps matching TRBD2 (6 bases). The CDR3 totals 13 residues. V was trimmed by 7 bases and J by 4 bases, leaving 14 bases between them. Germline assignment: CDR1 MNHNS and CDR2 SASEGT. CDR3: CASKLSGTYEQYF. CDR3 DNA sequence: TGTGCCAGCAAGCTATCGGGGACTTACGAGCAGTACTTC.

This clonotype was observed a few times. The genes are TRBV7-9 and TRBJ2-2; either TRBD1 or TRBD2 may fit D (6 bases each). Trimming removed 1 base from V and 6 bases from J, with 18 bases in between. There are 17 residues in the CDR3. CDR1 is SEHNR and CDR2 is FQNEAQ in the germline V gene (reference sequence). CDR3 in DNA: TGTGCCAGCAGCTTAGGAGGGGGTCTAGCGAAATCCGGGGAGCTGTTTTTT. Its translation is CASSLGGGLAKSGELFF. The full variable domain, rest sourced from reference TRBV7-9 and TRBJ2-2, is DTGVSQNPRHKITKRGQNVTFRCDPISEHNRLYWYRQTLGQGPEFLTYFQNEAQLEKSRLLSDRFSAERPKGSFSTLEIQRTEQGDSAMYLCASSLGGGLAKSGELFFGEGSRLTVL.

This clonotype was observed once. The CDR3 loop is CSARDDELAGGRGETQYF. The DNA of the CDR3 is TGCAGTGCTAGGGATGACGAACTAGCGGGAGGGAGGGGAGAGACCCAGTACTTC. The chain links TRBV20-1 to TRBJ2-5; TRBD2 agrees at 13 bases. Trimming removed 3 bases from V and 4 bases from J; junction bases left unmatched: 14. This CDR3 has 18 amino acids. Germline CDR1 reads DFQATT; CDR2 reads SNEGSKA (reference sequence).

This clonotype has more than one count but fewer than ten. The chain combines TRBV4-1 with TRBJ2-3, with 11 nucleotides matching TRBD2. The CDR3 runs 18 residues. In germline, CDR1 is MGHRA, CDR2 YSYEKL. With V trimmed by 3 bases and J by 6 bases, 14 bases remained unmatched. For the CDR3, the DNA is TGCGCCAGCAGCCACCCTCAGACTAGCGGGACCCTCGGCGATACGCAGTATTTT. Translated: CASSHPQTSGTLGDTQYF.

The chain is built from TRBV5-5 and TRBJ2-1, with unresolved D. Germline CDR1 and CDR2: SGHKS and YYEKEE (reference sequence). This CDR3 is 14 amino acids long. The ends were cut back, 4 bases at V and 8 bases at J, with 16 bases in the middle. The CDR3 loop is CASSPGHPFYEQFF. The CDR3 region has the DNA TGTGCCAGCAGCCCTGGGCATCCCTTTTATGAGCAGTTCTTC.

The chain uses TRBV20-1 and TRBJ1-1; 8 bases are shared with TRBD1. V shed 2 bases and J 0 bases; nucleotides not matched to a gene: 5. CDR1 is DFQATT and CDR2 is SNEGSKA in the germline V gene (reference sequence). The CDR3 loop spans 15 amino acids. The chain's CDR3 is CSARNDRGMNTEAFF. The CDR3 DNA reads as TGCAGTGCTAGAAATGACAGGGGTATGAACACTGAAGCTTTCTTT.

This clonotype has at least ten counts. The chain links TRBV14 to TRBJ2-3; D possibly corresponds to TRBD2 (6 bases). CDR1 is SGHDN and CDR2 is FVKESK in the germline V gene. Trimming stripped 3 bases from V and 7 bases from J, with 20 bases between. This CDR3 region has 16 residues. The chain's CDR3 is CASSHWRDGGRYTQYF. CDR3 nucleotides: TGTGCCAGCAGCCATTGGCGGGACGGGGGTAGATATACGCAGTATTTT.

This clonotype was seen repeatedly, ten times or more. V and J are TRBV20-1 and TRBJ1-1; the D gene is possibly TRBD1 (5 bases). Trimming took 3 bases from V and 4 from J, leaving 9 bases between them. CDR1 and CDR2 (germline): DFQATT, SNEGSKA (reference sequence). CDR3 length: 12 amino acids. CDR3 region: CSASPGATEAFF. CDR3 sequence (DNA): TGCAGTGCTAGTCCCGGGGCCACTGAAGCTTTCTTT.

This clonotype was recorded at least ten times. The chain employs TRBV4-3 and TRBJ1-6, with unresolved D. The CDR3 loop spans 15 amino acids. V dropped 0 bases and J dropped 7 bases, with 10 bases sitting between them. CDR1 and CDR2 (germline): LGHNA, YSLEER. This chain's CDR3 is CASSQDSGQNSPLHF. DNA for the CDR3: TGCGCCAGCAGCCAAGATTCGGGCCAAAATTCACCCCTCCACTTT.

The V and J genes are TRBV4-3 and TRBJ2-1; 10 positions agree with TRBD1. Germline V gene sequence: CDR1 LGHNA, CDR2 YSLEER. V lost 0 bases to trimming and J lost 0 bases; unmatched junction nucleotides: 2. This CDR3 contains 17 residues. CDR3 in amino acids: CASSQDRTGGSYNEQFF. As DNA, the CDR3 is TGCGCCAGCAGCCAAGATCGGACAGGGGGCTCCTACAATGAGCAGTTCTTC.

This clonotype came up many times. The chain employs TRBV4-3 and TRBJ2-2, with 12 bases aligning to TRBD2. This CDR3 is 18 amino acids long. The V gene's germline CDR1 is LGHNA and CDR2 YSLEER. The ends lost 0 bases at V and 3 bases at J; junction bases unmatched: 5. DNA for the CDR3: TGCGCCAGCAGCCAAGAAGCTAGCGGGAGGGCCGACACCGGGGAGCTGTTTTTT. It is translated as CASSQEASGRADTGELFF.

The sample holds a few counts of this clonotype. The V call is TRBV11-2, the J call TRBJ1-5; D perhaps matches TRBD1 (5 bases). Germline V lookup: CDR1 SGHAT, CDR2 FQNNGV. The CDR3 contains 16 residues. V lost 6 bases to trimming and J lost 4 bases, with 19 bases between them. In DNA form, the CDR3 reads TGTGCCAGCAGTAAGAGTCCGGGACGCCTGAATCAGCCCCAGCATTTT. As protein: CASSKSPGRLNQPQHF.

This clonotype occurred a few times. The V call is TRBV7-8, the J call TRBJ2-1; D perhaps matches TRBD2 (7 bases). V lost 5 bases to trimming and J lost 2 bases, with 16 bases between them. CDR1 is SGHVS, CDR2 FQNEAQ, per germline. The CDR3 covers 16 residues. The CDR3 nucleotides are TGTGCCAGCAGCCTGAAGGGGGGGTTGACCTACAATGAGCAGTTCTTC. Its protein product is CASSLKGGLTYNEQFF.

Only a few counts were recorded for this clonotype. This sequence joins TRBV4-3 and TRBJ2-1, with 12 positions matching TRBD1. The CDR3 covers 15 residues. Trimming removed 5 bases from V and 6 bases from J; junction bases left unmatched: 5. Germline-derived CDR1 and CDR2 are LGHNA and YSLEER. Here the CDR3 DNA reads TGCGCCAGCAGCGAGGGACAGGGGGCTCTCAATGAGCAGTTCTTC. Its translation: CASSEGQGALNEQFF.

The J gene is TRBJ1-1, the V gene TRBV6-6; D unclear. Germline V lookup: CDR1 MNHNY, CDR2 SVGAGI (reference sequence). CDR3 length: 13 residues. V gave up 2 bases and J gave up 1 base, with 5 bases separating them. In DNA form, the CDR3 reads TGTGCCAGCAGTTACACCTGGAACACTGAAGCTTTCTTT. Its translation: CASSYTWNTEAFF.

This clonotype was seen ten or more times. J is TRBJ1-6 and V is TRBV23-1; no clear D. TRBV23-1 is an open reading frame whose function is uncertain. The V end lost 7 bases, the J end lost 10 bases, and 17 bases lay between the germline ends. This CDR3 comprises 14 residues. The CDR3 protein is CASIHTVWRSPLHF. DNA for the CDR3: TGCGCCAGCATTCATACCGTCTGGAGATCACCCCTCCACTTT.

This clonotype was observed many times. The CDR3 DNA reads as TGCGCCAGCAGCCAAGCCTCCGGGACAGCTAATGAAAAACTGTTTTTT. It encodes CASSQASGTANEKLFF. V usage is TRBV4-3 and J usage is TRBJ1-4, with 7 bases fitting TRBD1. V dropped 1 base and J dropped 3; count of bases not matched to a gene: 5. CDR1 and CDR2 (germline): LGHNA, YSLEER. This CDR3 has 16 residues.

This clonotype was seen repeatedly, ten times or more. The chain couples TRBV12-3 or TRBV12-4 to TRBJ2-7; D not resolved. The CDR3 spans 13 residues. Trimming removed 9 bases at V and 1 base at J, with 13 bases between. CDR3: CASGNTPSYEQYF. The DNA for the CDR3 is TGTGCCAGTGGGAACACTCCTTCCTACGAGCAGTACTTC.

In its sample, this clonotype was seen a few times. The chain recombines TRBV12-3 or TRBV12-4 with TRBJ2-3; no reliable D call. Trimming shortened V by 3 bases and J by 7 bases, and 14 bases separated the two germline ends. The CDR3 covers 14 residues. CDR3 sequence reads: CASSFSRNQHTQYF. The CDR3 DNA reads TGTGCCAGCAGTTTTAGCAGGAATCAACATACGCAGTATTTT.

This clonotype has more than one count but fewer than ten. The rearrangement uses TRBV4-3 and TRBJ2-3, with unresolved D. There are 13 residues in the CDR3. V shed 1 base and J shed 3 bases, with 5 bases lying between them. Germline CDR1 reads LGHNA; CDR2 reads YSLEER. The CDR3 nucleotides are TGCGCCAGCAGCCAAGTGAGGACAGATACGCAGTATTTT. This codes for CASSQVRTDTQYF.